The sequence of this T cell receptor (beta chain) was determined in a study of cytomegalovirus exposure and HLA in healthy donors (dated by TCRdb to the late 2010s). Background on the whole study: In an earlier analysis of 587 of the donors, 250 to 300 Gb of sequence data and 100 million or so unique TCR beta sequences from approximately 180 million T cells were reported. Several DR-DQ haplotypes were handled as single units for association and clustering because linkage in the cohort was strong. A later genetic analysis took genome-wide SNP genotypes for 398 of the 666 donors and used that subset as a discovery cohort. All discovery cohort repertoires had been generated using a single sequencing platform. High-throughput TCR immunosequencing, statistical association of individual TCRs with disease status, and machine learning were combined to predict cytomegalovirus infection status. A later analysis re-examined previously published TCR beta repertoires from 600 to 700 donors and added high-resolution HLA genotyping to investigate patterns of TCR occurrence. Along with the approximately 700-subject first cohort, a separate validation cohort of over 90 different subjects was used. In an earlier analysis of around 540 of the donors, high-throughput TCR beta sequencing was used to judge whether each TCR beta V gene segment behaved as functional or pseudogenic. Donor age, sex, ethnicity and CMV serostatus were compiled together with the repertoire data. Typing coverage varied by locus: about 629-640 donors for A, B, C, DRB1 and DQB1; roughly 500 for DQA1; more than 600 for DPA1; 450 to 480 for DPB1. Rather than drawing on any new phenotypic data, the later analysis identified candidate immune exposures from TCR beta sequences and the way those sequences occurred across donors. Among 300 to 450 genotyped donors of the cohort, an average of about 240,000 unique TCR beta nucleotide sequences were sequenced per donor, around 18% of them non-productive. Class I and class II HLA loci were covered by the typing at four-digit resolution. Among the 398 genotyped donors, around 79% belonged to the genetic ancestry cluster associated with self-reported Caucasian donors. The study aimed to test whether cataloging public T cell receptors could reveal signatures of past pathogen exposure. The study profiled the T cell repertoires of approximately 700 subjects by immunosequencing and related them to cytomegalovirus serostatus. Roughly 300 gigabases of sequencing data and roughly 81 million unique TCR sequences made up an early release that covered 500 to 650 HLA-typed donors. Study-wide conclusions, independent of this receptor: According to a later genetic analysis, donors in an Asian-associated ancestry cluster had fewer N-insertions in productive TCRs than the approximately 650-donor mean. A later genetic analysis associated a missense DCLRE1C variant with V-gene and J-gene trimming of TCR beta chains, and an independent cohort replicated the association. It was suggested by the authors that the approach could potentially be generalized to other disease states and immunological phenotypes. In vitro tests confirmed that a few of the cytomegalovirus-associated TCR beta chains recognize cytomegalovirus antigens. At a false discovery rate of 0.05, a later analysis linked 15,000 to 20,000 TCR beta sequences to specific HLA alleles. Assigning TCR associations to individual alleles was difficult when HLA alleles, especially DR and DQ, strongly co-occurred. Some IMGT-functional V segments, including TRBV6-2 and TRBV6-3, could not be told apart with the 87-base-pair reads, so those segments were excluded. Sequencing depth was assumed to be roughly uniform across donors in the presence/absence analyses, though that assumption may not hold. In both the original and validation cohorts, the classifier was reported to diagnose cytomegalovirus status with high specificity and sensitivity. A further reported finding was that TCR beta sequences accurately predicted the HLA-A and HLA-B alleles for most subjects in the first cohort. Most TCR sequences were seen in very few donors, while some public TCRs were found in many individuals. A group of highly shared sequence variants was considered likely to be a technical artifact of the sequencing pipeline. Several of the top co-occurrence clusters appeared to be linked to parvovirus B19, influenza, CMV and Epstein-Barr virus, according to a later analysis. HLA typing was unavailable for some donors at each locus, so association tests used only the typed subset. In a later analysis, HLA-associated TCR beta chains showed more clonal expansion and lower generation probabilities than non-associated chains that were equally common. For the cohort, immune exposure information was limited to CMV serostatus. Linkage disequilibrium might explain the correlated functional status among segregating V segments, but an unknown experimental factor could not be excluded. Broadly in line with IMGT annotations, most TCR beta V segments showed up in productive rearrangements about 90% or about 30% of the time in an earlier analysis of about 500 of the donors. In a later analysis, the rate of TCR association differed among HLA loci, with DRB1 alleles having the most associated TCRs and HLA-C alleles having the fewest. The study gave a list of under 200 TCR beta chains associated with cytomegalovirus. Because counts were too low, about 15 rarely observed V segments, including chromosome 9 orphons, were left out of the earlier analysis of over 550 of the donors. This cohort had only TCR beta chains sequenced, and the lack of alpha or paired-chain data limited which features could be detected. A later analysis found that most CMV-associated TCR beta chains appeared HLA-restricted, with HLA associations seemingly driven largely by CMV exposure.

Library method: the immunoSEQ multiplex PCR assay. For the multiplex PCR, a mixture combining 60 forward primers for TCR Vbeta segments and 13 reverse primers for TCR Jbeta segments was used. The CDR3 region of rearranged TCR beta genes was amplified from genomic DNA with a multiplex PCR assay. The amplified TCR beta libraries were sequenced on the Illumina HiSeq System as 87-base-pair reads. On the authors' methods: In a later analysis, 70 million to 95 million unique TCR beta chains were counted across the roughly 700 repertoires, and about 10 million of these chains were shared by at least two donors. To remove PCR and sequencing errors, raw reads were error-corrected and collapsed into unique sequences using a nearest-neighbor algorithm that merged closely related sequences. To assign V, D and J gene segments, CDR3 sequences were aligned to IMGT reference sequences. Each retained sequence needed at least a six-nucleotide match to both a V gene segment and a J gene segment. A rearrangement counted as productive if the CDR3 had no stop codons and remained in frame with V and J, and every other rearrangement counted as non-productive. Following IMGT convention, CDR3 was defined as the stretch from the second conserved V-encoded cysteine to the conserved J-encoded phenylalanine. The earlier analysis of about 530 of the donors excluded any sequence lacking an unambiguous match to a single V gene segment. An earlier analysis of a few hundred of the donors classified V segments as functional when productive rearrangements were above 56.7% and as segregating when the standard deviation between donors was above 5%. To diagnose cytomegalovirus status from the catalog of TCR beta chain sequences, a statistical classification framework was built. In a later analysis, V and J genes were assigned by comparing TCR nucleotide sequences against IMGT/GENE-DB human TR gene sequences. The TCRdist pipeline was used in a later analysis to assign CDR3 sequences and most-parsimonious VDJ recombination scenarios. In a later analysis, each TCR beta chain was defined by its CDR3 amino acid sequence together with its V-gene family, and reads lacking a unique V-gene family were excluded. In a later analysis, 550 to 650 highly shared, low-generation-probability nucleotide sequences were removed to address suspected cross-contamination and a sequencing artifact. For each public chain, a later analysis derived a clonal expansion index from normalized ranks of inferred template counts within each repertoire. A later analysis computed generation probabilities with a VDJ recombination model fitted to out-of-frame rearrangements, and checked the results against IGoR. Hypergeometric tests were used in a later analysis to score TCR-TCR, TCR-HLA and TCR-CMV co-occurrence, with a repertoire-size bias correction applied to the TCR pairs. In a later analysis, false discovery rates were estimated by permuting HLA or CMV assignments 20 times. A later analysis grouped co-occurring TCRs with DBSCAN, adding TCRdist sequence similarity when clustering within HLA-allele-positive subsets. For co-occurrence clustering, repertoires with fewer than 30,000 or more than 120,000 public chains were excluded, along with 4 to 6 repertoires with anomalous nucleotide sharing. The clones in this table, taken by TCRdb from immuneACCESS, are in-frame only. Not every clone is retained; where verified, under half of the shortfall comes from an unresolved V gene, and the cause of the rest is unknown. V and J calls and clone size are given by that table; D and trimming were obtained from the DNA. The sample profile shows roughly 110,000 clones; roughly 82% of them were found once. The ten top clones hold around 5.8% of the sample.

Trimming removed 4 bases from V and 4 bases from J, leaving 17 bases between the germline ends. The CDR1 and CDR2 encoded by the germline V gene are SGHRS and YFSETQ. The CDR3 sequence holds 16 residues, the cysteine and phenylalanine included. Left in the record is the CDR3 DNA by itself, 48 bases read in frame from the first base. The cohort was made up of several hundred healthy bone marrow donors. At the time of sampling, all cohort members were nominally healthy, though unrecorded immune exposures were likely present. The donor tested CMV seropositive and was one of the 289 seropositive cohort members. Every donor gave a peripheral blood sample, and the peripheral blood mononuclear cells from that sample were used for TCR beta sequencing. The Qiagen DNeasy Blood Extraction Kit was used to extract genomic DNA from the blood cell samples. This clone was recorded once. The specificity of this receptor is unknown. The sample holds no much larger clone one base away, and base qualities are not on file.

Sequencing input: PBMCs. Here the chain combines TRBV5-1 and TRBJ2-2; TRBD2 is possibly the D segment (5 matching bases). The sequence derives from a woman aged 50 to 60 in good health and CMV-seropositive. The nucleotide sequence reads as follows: TGCGCCAGCAGCCGAGGGCCGCTACCCTCCACCGGGGAGCTGTTTTTT. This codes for CASSRGPLPSTGELFF.